Below, 12 T cell receptor beta chains from the same sample are listed, as sequenced in a study of shared clonotypes between healthy human individuals. Here immunoSEQ multiplex PCR was the method, and the copy in TCRdb shows in-frame clones only, minus some. The repertoire holds around 700,000 clones, with under 95% as singletons. CD8 cells classed as naive were CD45RO-negative and positively selected for CCR7, excluding terminally differentiated effector memory CD45RA+ cells. The specimen was naive CD8+ T cells sorted from blood. Receptors were obtained from a man younger than 40 in good health.

The chain uses TRBV7-9 and TRBJ2-1, with D perhaps matching TRBD2 (5 bases). CDR1 is SEHNR, CDR2 FQNEAQ, per germline (reference sequence). Trimming took off 5 bases at V and 0 bases at J, with 11 bases between the two ends. This CDR3 contains 15 residues. CDR3 nucleotides: TGTGCCAGCAGCCAAGAGCGGAACTCCTACAATGAGCAGTTCTTC. Translation gives CASSQERNSYNEQFF.

The V and J genes are TRBV7-9 and TRBJ1-1; D not certain. Trimming stripped 5 bases from V and 7 bases from J, with 29 bases between. The CDR3 length is 18 residues. CDR1 and CDR2 from the germline V gene are SEHNR and FQNEAQ (reference sequence). The CDR3 region is CASSPGRIGMEPSGEAFF. The CDR3 DNA sequence: TGTGCCAGCAGCCCAGGACGGATTGGGATGGAACCCTCGGGTGAAGCTTTCTTT.

This chain links TRBV4-1 with TRBJ2-5; TRBD2 matches at 8 bases. The CDR3 sequence is 16 residues long. With 3 bases clipped from V and 0 bases from J, the junction kept 6 bases outside the gene matches. Germline V gene data show CDR1 as MGHRA and CDR2 as YSYEKL. The CDR3 spells CASSHIGRADQETQYF. The DNA of the CDR3 is TGCGCCAGCAGCCACATCGGGAGGGCCGACCAAGAGACCCAGTACTTC.

The gene calls are TRBV6-4 and TRBJ2-3, with 10 bases that match TRBD2. Germline V gene lookup returns CDR1 MRHNA and CDR2 SNTAGT. This CDR3 comprises 17 residues. With 3 bases clipped from V and 4 bases from J, the junction kept 10 bases outside the gene matches. CDR3 sequence reads: CASSEKEAGGAPDTQYF. The CDR3 DNA is TGTGCCAGCAGTGAGAAGGAAGCGGGAGGGGCCCCAGATACGCAGTATTTT.

The rearrangement links TRBV5-5 to TRBJ1-2, with D perhaps matching TRBD1 (6 bases). Trimming pared 2 bases from V and 2 bases from J, leaving 22 bases between. Germline V gene data show CDR1 as SGHKS and CDR2 as YYEKEE (reference sequence). CDR3 length equals 18 residues. CDR3 DNA sequence: TGTGCCAGCAGCTTTACCTCGGGACACCAATTTTCAAACTATGGCTACACCTTC. The encoded protein is CASSFTSGHQFSNYGYTF.

This clone has a single count. The V call is TRBV27, the J call TRBJ1-1; D might be TRBD1 (5 bases). The CDR3 runs to 14 residues. CDR1 MNHEY and CDR2 SMNVEV come from the germline V gene (reference sequence). The ends were cut back, 6 bases at V and 0 bases at J, with 11 bases in the middle. CDR3 sequence (DNA): TGTGCCAGCAGCCCGGGACCGATGAACACTGAAGCTTTCTTT. It is translated as CASSPGPMNTEAFF.

V is TRBV9 and J is TRBJ2-6, with unresolved D. The CDR3 contains 13 residues. Germline assignment: CDR1 SGDLS and CDR2 YYNGEE. V dropped 2 bases and J dropped 0 bases, with 0 bases sitting between them. CDR3 residues: CASSVSGANVLTF. The CDR3 DNA sequence: TGTGCCAGCAGCGTCTCTGGGGCCAACGTCCTGACTTTC.

CDR3 DNA: TGCAGCGTCCAGGGAGAAGGACAGGGCCCGCACAATGAGCAGTTCTTC. This encodes CSVQGEGQGPHNEQFF. The chain joins TRBV29-1 to TRBJ2-1; TRBD1 matches at 8 bases. In germline, CDR1 is SQVTM, CDR2 ANQGSEA. The CDR3 extends over 16 amino acids. Germline trimming cut 6 bases from V and 5 bases from J; bases unmatched to any gene: 15.

This chain joins TRBV27 and TRBJ2-5; D gene unclear. Per the germline V gene, CDR1 is MNHEY and CDR2 is SMNVEV (reference sequence). V lost 3 bases, J lost 4 bases, and 9 bases lay in between. CDR3 length: 13 amino acids. The CDR3 sequence is CASSFGWLETQYF. In nucleotides, the CDR3 is TGTGCCAGCAGTTTTGGTTGGTTAGAGACCCAGTACTTC.

This clone came up once. The rearrangement links TRBV11-2 to TRBJ1-2; tentatively, D is TRBD1 (6 bases). Germline V gene lookup returns CDR1 SGHAT and CDR2 FQNNGV. Trimming removed 5 bases from V and 6 bases from J, with 16 bases in between. The CDR3 totals 14 residues. The DNA of the CDR3 is TGTGCCAGCAGCCCCCCCGACAGGAAGGATGGCTACACCTTC. Its translation: CASSPPDRKDGYTF.

The chain employs TRBV27 and TRBJ2-1; the D is unclear. Germline V lookup: CDR1 MNHEY, CDR2 SMNVEV (reference sequence). The CDR3 is 12 residues long. CDR3 in DNA: TGTGCGGTGTGGGTCCACCCCGGTGAGCAGTTCTTC. This translates into CAVWVHPGEQFF.

This clone has only one observation. The chain uses TRBV30 and TRBJ2-3, with no clear D. Trimming cost V 0 bases and J 6 bases, with 7 bases left between them. CDR3 length equals 12 residues. The germline V gene encodes CDR1 GTSNPN and CDR2 SVGIG (reference sequence). The CDR3 reads CAWSVIGDTQYF. CDR3 in DNA: TGTGCCTGGAGTGTTATTGGGGATACGCAGTATTTT.